The 14 T cell receptor beta chains in this list originate from one sample, sequenced in a study of blood T cells in healthy people across ages. Then a second PCR, running roughly 7 to 11 cycles, was carried out with a sample-barcoded 5' primer and a J-beta primer mix. TCRdb processed the 5' RACE reads anew with MiXCR; each CDR3 protein has one entry. The sample contains fewer than 1.5 million distinct CDR3 sequences, roughly 40% of which appear only once. The sample consisted of blood. The receptor source for this set is a woman aged 18-29 years in good health.

The rearrangement joins TRBV6-1 to TRBJ1-2; 10 nucleotides align to TRBD1. Germline V gives CDR1 MNHNS, CDR2 SASEGT. This CDR3 contains 16 residues. Trimming removed 7 bases from V and 2 bases from J; junction bases left unmatched: 10. The CDR3 spells CASIGTGVGLNYGYTF. CDR3 in DNA: TGTGCCAGCATCGGGACAGGGGTCGGGTTGAACTATGGCTACACCTTC.

The chain carries TRBV15 and TRBJ2-5; tentatively, D is TRBD2 (5 bases). The V end was cut by 3 bases, the J end by 3 bases, with 14 bases between. CDR3 length equals 15 residues. Looked up from germline, CDR1 is LNHNV and CDR2 is YYDKDF (reference sequence). The CDR3 DNA reads TGTGCCACCAGCAGCGACCTGGACTGGAAAGAGACCCAGTACTTC. Residues: CATSSDLDWKETQYF.

The V call is TRBV18, the J call TRBJ2-4, with unresolved D. The J call may be wrong; the DNA end is better matched by TRBJ2-7. CDR1 is KGHSH, CDR2 LQKENI, per germline. This CDR3 spans 14 amino acids. CDR3 sequence: CASSPTSQSYEQYF. The CDR3 bases are TGTGCCAGCTCACCCACATCCCAGTCCTACGAGCAGTACTTC.

The chain carries TRBV2 and TRBJ1-2; D is unclear. The germline gives CDR1 SNHLY, CDR2 FYNNEI. Trimming took off 5 bases at V and 2 bases at J, with 15 bases between the two ends. The CDR3 spans 15 residues. In DNA, the CDR3 is TGTGCCAGCAGTAAAACGCAGAACCCCAACTATGGCTACACCTTC. As protein: CASSKTQNPNYGYTF.

This chain connects TRBV29-1 to TRBJ2-3; D ambiguous. Germline-derived CDR1 and CDR2 are SQVTM and ANQGSEA. The length of the CDR3 is 12 residues. The V end lost 5 bases, the J end lost 6 bases, and 12 bases lay between the germline ends. The CDR3 here is CSVRSSSDTQYF. The CDR3, as DNA: TGCAGCGTTCGTTCCTCCAGTGATACGCAGTATTTT.

The chain recombines TRBV3-1 with TRBJ2-3; the D is unclear. Germline CDR1 reads LGHDT; CDR2 reads YNNKEL (reference sequence). With 0 bases removed from V and 1 base from J, the gap between germline ends came to 14 bases. The CDR3 runs 17 residues. Here the CDR3 reads CASSQEGPGWRTDTQYF. The CDR3 DNA follows: TGTGCCAGCAGCCAAGAGGGCCCGGGCTGGCGCACAGATACGCAGTATTTT.

About this clonotype: A read error may account for a junction end that differs from germline. J is TRBJ1-4 and V is TRBV12-3 or TRBV12-4; TRBD1 matches at 8 bases. This CDR3 spans 14 amino acids. DNA for the CDR3: TGTGCCAGCAGTTTCAGGACAGGGAATGAAGAACTGTTTTTT. It is translated as CASSFRTGNEELFF.

As to this clonotype: A much larger clonotype is one base distant, so this may be a read error. V is TRBV7-2 and J is TRBJ2-7; 7 bases are shared with TRBD2. V gave up 4 bases and J gave up 4 bases; unmatched junction bases: 1. The CDR3 consists of 12 residues. The germline V gene has CDR1 SGHTA and CDR2 FQGNSA. The CDR3 here is CASSWDYYEQYF. CDR3 bases: TGTGCCAGCAGCTGGGACTATTACGAGCAGTACTTC. The whole variable domain, filled in from reference TRBV7-2 and TRBJ2-7, reads GAGVSQSPSNKVTEKGKDVELRCDPISGHTALYWYRQSLGQGLEFLIYFQGNSAPDKSGLPSDRFSAERTGGSVSTLTIQRTQQEDSAVYLCASSWDYYEQYFGPGTRLTVT.

This clonotype was recorded once. The junction departs from germline at one end; a sequencing error may be responsible. The chain combines TRBV6-5 with TRBJ2-7, with TRBD1 matching 9 bases. CDR3 length equals 17 residues. Germline-derived CDR1 and CDR2 are MNHEY and SVGAGI. The CDR3 reads CVSSYSRLDRGTYEQYF. The CDR3 nucleotides are TGTGTCAGCAGTTACTCGAGACTGGACAGGGGAACCTACGAGCAGTACTTC.

This clonotype showed up just a few times. The chain recombines TRBV20-1 with TRBJ1-2; weak D call: TRBD1 (5 bases). Germline V gives CDR1 DFQATT, CDR2 SNEGSKA (reference sequence). The CDR3 is made up of 11 amino acids. Trimming pared 7 bases from V and 9 bases from J, leaving 15 bases between. CDR3 sequence: CSGAGQFRYTF. CDR3 nucleotide sequence: TGCAGTGGGGCAGGGCAATTTCGCTACACCTTC.

V and J are TRBV29-1 and TRBJ2-3; the match to TRBD2 covers 7 bases. Germline lookup yields CDR1 SQVTM and CDR2 ANQGSEA. The CDR3 has 15 amino acids. V gave up 6 bases and J gave up 3 bases; unmatched junction bases: 12. The CDR3 DNA sequence: TGCAGCGTGGGGGGAGGGGCGGGGAGGACAGATACGCAGTATTTT. Amino acid sequence: CSVGGGAGRTDTQYF.

This clonotype has just a few counts. The rearrangement uses TRBV10-3 and TRBJ2-7, with D tentatively TRBD1 or TRBD2 (5 bases each). Germline CDR1 is ENHRY and CDR2 is SYGVKD. V lost 3 bases to trimming and J lost 2 bases, with 11 bases between them. This CDR3 comprises 14 residues. This chain's CDR3 is CAISDPGAAYEQYF. Here the CDR3 DNA reads TGTGCCATCAGTGATCCCGGGGCGGCCTACGAGCAGTACTTC.

The chain employs TRBV12-3 or TRBV12-4 and TRBJ2-4, with a possible D match to TRBD1 (5 bases). The end of the DNA aligns better with TRBJ2-5, so the J call may be wrong. This CDR3 has 13 amino acids. The CDR3 loop is CASSPGSRETQYF. In nucleotides, the CDR3 is TGTGCCAGCAGTCCAGGGTCTCGGGAGACCCAGTACTTC.

In this sample, this clonotype turned up a few times. The chain has TRBV7-2 and TRBJ2-1; no clear D gene. Trimming took 4 bases from V and 7 from J, leaving 14 bases between them. The germline V gene has CDR1 SGHTA and CDR2 FQGNSA. The CDR3 is made up of 14 amino acids. CDR3 protein: CASSSRPLSNEQFF. In DNA form, the CDR3 reads TGTGCCAGCAGCTCCCGACCCTTATCGAATGAGCAGTTCTTC. The whole variable domain, filled in from reference TRBV7-2 and TRBJ2-1, reads GAGVSQSPSNKVTEKGKDVELRCDPISGHTALYWYRQSLGQGLEFLIYFQGNSAPDKSGLPSDRFSAERTGGSVSTLTIQRTQQEDSAVYLCASSSRPLSNEQFFGPGTRLTVL.